The 7 T cell receptor beta chains below all came from one sample that was sequenced in a study of T cells in Graves' hyperthyroidism and ophthalmopathy. The source material, RNA transcripts, was used to amplify TCR beta CDR3 regions. HTBI primers were employed in a first-round RT-PCR of the TCR CDR3. MiXCR, applied by TCRdb to the multiplex PCR reads, yields one record per CDR3 protein. Of roughly 520,000 distinct CDR3 sequences in the sample, around 22% were seen once. The sequenced sample was blood. The receptors shown here come from a woman in her 30s with Graves' ophthalmopathy.

In this sample, this clonotype turned up many times. This chain connects TRBV20-1 to TRBJ2-7, with TRBD1 matching over 9 bases. This CDR3 region has 14 residues. V shed 1 base, J shed 7 bases, and the junction held 8 bases outside the gene matches. Germline CDR1 is DFQATT and CDR2 is SNEGSKA (reference sequence). The CDR3 loop reads CSARGTGGAGEQYF. The DNA for the CDR3 is TGCAGTGCTAGAGGAACAGGGGGCGCGGGGGAGCAGTACTTC.

In regard to this clonotype: Being one base from a much bigger clone, this may be a read error. The rearrangement links TRBV12-3 or TRBV12-4 to TRBJ1-2, with 7 bases aligning to TRBD1. V gave up 6 bases and J gave up 4 bases; unmatched junction bases: 5. The length of the CDR3 is 13 residues. The CDR3 spells CASSETGSYGYTF. Here the CDR3 DNA reads TGTGCCAGCAGCGAGACAGGGAGCTATGGCTACACCTTC.

This clonotype was seen at least ten times. The CDR3 reads CAISDREEQPQHF. The CDR3 region has the DNA TGTGCCATCAGTGACAGGGAGGAACAGCCCCAGCATTTT. The chain carries TRBV10-3 and TRBJ1-5; D perhaps matches TRBD1 (5 bases). From germline, CDR1 is ENHRY and CDR2 SYGVKD. The CDR3 runs 13 residues. V shed 3 bases and J shed 7 bases, with 10 bases lying between them.

This clonotype showed up many times. The chain is built from TRBV7-3 and TRBJ2-6; unclear D gene. V was shortened by 2 bases and J by 0 bases, with 8 bases between the two germline ends. This CDR3 contains 16 residues. CDR1 and CDR2 (germline): SGHTA, FQGTGA. The CDR3: CASSLWGTSGANVLTF. CDR3 in DNA: TGTGCCAGCAGCTTATGGGGAACCTCTGGGGCCAACGTCCTGACTTTC.

The chain has TRBV12-3 or TRBV12-4 and TRBJ2-5; D is perhaps TRBD1 (7 bases). V shed 3 bases and J shed 4 bases, with 12 bases lying between them. This CDR3 is 14 amino acids long. Written as DNA, the CDR3 is TGTGCCAGCAGTTTTAACAGGGGAGGAGAGACCCAGTACTTC. Protein: CASSFNRGGETQYF.

This clonotype was counted between two and nine times. The V and J genes are TRBV6-5 and TRBJ2-7; D is uncertain. The CDR3 contains 15 residues. V shed 2 bases and J shed 0 bases, with 11 bases lying between them. Germline V gene sequence: CDR1 MNHEY, CDR2 SVGAGI. CDR3 in amino acids: CASSYGISGSYEQYF. CDR3 sequence (DNA): TGTGCCAGCAGTTACGGGATTTCGGGCTCCTACGAGCAGTACTTC.

This rearrangement joins TRBV6-5 to TRBJ2-7; TRBD1 or TRBD2 may be the D gene (5 bases each). Germline assignment: CDR1 MNHEY and CDR2 SVGAGI. Trimming removed 2 bases at V and 0 bases at J, with 8 bases between. CDR3 length: 14 amino acids. CDR3 sequence (DNA): TGTGCCAGCAGTTACGGGGGTGTCTCCTACGAGCAGTACTTC. It is translated as CASSYGGVSYEQYF.